This T cell receptor (beta chain) was captured in a study of blood T cell repertoires in COVID-19. The wider study: The origin of the acute and convalescent COVID-19 samples was the United States, Italy and Spain. Sample material is recorded as cDNA or gDNA derived from T cells, B-cell-depleted T cells, or PBMCs.

In the authors' methods: Nucleated cell counts were estimated from reference gene primer amplification. Generated by immunoSEQ multiplex PCR, the TCRdb table keeps only in-frame clones and is missing some. V and J calls and clone size come straight from that table; D and trimming were deduced from the DNA. The sample shows about 200,000 clones, 75% to 90% of them seen only once. This CDR3 has 19 residues. Losses at the gene ends were 2 bases for V and 6 bases for J; bases not matched to a gene: 20. Germline V gives CDR1 MNHEY, CDR2 SMNVEV (reference sequence). This sequence originates from a middle-aged man with acute or convalescent COVID-19. The V gene is TRBV27, the J gene TRBJ1-1, with 8 bases fitting TRBD1. Sequenced sample: peripheral blood. The CDR3, as DNA: TGTGCCAGCAGTTTAGATGGGACAGGTTACACGGGCTTGTTGTCTGAAGCTTTCTTT. This translates into CASSLDGTGYTGLLSEAFF.